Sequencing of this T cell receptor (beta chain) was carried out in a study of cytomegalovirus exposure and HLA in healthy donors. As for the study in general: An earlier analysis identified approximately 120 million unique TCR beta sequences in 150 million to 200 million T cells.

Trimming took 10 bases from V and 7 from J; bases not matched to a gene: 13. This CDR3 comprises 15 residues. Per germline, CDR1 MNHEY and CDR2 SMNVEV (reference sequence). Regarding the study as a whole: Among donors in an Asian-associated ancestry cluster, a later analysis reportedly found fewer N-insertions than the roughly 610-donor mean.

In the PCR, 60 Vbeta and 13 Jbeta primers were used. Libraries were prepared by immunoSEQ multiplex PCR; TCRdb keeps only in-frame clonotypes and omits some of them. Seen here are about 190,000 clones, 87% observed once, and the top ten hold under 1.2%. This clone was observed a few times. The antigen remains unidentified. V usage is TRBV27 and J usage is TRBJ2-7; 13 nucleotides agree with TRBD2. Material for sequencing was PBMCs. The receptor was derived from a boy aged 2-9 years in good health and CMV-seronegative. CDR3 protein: CATSLGLAGPREQYF. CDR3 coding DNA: TGTGCCACCTCGTTGGGACTAGCGGGACCTCGAGAGCAGTACTTC.